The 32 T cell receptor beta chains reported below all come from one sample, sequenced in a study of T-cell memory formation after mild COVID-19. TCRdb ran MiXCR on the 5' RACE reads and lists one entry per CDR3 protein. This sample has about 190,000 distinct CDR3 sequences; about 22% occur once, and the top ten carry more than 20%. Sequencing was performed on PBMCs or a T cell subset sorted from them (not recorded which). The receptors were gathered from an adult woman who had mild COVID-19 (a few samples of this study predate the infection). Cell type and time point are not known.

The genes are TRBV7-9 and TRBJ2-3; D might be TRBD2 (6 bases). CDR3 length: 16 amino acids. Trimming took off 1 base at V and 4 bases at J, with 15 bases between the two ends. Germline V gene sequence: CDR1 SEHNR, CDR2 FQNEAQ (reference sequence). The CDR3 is CASSLEGGIGSDTQYF. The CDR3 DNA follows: TGTGCCAGCAGCTTAGAGGGCGGGATCGGGTCAGATACGCAGTATTTT.

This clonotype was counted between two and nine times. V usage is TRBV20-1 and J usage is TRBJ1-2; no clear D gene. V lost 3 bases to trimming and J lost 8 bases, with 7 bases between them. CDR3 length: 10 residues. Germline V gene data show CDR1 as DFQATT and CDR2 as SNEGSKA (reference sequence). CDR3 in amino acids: CSASLGGYTF. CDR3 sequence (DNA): TGCAGTGCTAGTCTCGGAGGCTACACCTTC.

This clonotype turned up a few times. CDR3 sequence: CASSSPSPYEQYF. In DNA form, the CDR3 reads TGTGCCAGCAGTTCTCCTTCTCCCTACGAGCAGTACTTC. The rearrangement joins TRBV12-3 or TRBV12-4 to TRBJ2-7; D uncertain. V was cut by 4 bases and J by 2 bases, with 9 bases left in between. The CDR3 totals 13 residues.

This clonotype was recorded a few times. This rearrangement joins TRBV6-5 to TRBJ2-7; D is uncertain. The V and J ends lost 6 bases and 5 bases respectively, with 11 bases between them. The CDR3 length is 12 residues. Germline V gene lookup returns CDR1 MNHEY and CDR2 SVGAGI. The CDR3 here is CASSRLGHEQYF. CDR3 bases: TGTGCCAGCAGCCGTCTCGGACACGAGCAGTACTTC.

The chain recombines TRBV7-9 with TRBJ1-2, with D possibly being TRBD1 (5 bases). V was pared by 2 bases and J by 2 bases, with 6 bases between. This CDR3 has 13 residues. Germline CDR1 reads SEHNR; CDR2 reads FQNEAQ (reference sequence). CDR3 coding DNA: TGTGCCAGCAGCTTACAGGGAAACTATGGCTACACCTTC. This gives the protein CASSLQGNYGYTF.

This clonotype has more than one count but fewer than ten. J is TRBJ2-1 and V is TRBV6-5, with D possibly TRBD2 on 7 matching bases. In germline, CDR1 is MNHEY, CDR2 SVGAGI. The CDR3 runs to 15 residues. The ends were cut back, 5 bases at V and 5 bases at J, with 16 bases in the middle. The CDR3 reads CASSLTGGGDNEQFF. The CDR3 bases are TGTGCCAGCAGTCTCACGGGGGGCGGGGACAATGAGCAGTTCTTC.

CDR3 residues: CSPRTGRNEQFF. The CDR3 coding sequence is TGCAGCCCAAGGACAGGGCGGAATGAGCAGTTCTTC. This sequence joins TRBV29-1 and TRBJ2-1; 8 nucleotides match TRBD1. Looked up from germline, CDR1 is SQVTM and CDR2 is ANQGSEA. Trimming cost V 8 bases and J 7 bases; bases outside gene matches: 7. The length of the CDR3 is 12 residues.

CDR3 sequence: CAWSVGNEQYF. The CDR3 nucleotides read TGTGCCTGGAGTGTAGGGAACGAGCAGTACTTC. The V gene is TRBV30, the J gene TRBJ2-7; D unclear. Per germline, CDR1 GTSNPN and CDR2 SVGIG (reference sequence). The CDR3 runs to 11 residues. V gave up 0 bases and J gave up 5 bases, with 5 bases separating them.

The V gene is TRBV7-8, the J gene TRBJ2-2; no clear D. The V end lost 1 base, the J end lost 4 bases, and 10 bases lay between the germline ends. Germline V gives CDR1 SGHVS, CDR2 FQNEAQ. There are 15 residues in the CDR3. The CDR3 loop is CASSLVRLGTGELFF. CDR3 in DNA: TGTGCCAGCAGCTTAGTCCGTCTCGGCACCGGGGAGCTGTTTTTT.

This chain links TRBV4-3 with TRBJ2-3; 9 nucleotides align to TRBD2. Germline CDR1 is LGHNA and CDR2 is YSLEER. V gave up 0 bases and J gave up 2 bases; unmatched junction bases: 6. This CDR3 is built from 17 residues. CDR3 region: CASSQDRGGRATDTQYF. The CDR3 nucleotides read TGCGCCAGCAGCCAAGATCGTGGCGGGAGGGCCACAGATACGCAGTATTTT.

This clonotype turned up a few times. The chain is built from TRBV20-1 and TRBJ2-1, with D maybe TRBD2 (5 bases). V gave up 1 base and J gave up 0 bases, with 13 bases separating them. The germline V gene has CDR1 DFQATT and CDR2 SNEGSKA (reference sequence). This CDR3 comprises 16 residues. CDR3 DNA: TGCAGTGCTAGAGTTCTGCGGGTGGACTCCTACAATGAGCAGTTCTTC. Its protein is CSARVLRVDSYNEQFF.

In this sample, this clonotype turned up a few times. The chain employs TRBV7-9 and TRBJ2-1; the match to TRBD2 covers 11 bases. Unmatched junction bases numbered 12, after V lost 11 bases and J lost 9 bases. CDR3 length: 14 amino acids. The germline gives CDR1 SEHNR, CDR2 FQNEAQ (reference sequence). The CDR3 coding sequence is TGTGCCTCAGTACTAGCGGGAGACGGGAGTGAGCAGTTCTTC. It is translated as CASVLAGDGSEQFF.

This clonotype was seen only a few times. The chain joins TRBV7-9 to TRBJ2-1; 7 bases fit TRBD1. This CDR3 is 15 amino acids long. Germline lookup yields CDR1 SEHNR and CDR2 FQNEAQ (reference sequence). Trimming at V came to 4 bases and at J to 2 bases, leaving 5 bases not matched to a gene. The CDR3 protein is CASSSGTDPYNEQFF. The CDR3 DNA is TGTGCCAGCAGCTCTGGGACAGACCCCTACAATGAGCAGTTCTTC.

CDR3 amino acids: CSVDWGTGPTDTQYF. The CDR3 bases are TGCAGCGTTGATTGGGGGACAGGGCCCACAGATACGCAGTATTTT. The chain links TRBV29-1 to TRBJ2-3; TRBD1 agrees at 9 bases. V was pared by 3 bases and J by 2 bases, with 6 bases of the junction left unmatched. Germline CDR1 SQVTM, CDR2 ANQGSEA. This CDR3 is 15 amino acids long.

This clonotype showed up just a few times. DNA of the CDR3: TGTGGGGCGTGGGTTTCGGAGGGAGATACGCAGTATTTT. Translation: CGAWVSEGDTQYF. This sequence joins TRBV7-9 and TRBJ2-3; D is possibly TRBD2 (6 bases). CDR1 and CDR2 from the germline V gene are SEHNR and FQNEAQ (reference sequence). CDR3 length: 13 residues.

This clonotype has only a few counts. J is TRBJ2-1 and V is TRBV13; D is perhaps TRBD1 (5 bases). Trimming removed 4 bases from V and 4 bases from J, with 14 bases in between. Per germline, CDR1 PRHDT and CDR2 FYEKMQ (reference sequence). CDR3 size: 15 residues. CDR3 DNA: TGTGCCAGCAGCTCCGAAAAGGGGATTTACAATGAGCAGTTCTTC. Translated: CASSSEKGIYNEQFF.

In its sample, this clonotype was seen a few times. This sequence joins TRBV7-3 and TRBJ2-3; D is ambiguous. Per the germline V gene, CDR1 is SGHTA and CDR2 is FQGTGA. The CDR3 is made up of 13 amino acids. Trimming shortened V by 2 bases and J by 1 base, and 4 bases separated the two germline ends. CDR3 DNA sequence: TGTGCCAGCAGCTTAGAGGGCACAGATACGCAGTATTTT. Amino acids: CASSLEGTDTQYF.

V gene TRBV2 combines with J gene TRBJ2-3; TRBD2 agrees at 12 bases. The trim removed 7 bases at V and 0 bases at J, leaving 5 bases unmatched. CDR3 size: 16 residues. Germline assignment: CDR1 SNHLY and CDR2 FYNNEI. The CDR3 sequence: CASIPGTSGSTDTQYF. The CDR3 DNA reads TGTGCCAGCATTCCCGGGACTAGCGGGAGCACAGATACGCAGTATTTT.

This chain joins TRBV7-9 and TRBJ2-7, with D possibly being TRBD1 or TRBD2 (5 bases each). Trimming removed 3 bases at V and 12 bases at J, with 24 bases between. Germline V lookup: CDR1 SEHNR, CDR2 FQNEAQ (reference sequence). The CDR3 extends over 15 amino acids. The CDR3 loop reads CASSLGDRSLPSAYF. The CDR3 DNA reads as TGTGCCAGCAGCTTGGGGGACCGATCCCTACCATCGGCGTACTTC.

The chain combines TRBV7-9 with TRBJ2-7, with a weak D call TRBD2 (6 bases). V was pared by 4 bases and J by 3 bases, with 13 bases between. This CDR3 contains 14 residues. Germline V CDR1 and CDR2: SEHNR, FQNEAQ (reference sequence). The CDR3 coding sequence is TGTGCCAGCAGCTCGGGACTTCAGGTCTACGAGCAGTACTTC. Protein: CASSSGLQVYEQYF.

Written as DNA, the CDR3 is TGTGCCACCAGTGGGGGACAGGGGCAGCGGGAGCAGTACTTC. Translated, it gives CATSGGQGQREQYF. The V and J genes are TRBV24-1 and TRBJ2-7; 10 positions agree with TRBD1. Trimming took 5 bases from V and 7 from J; bases not matched to a gene: 7. Germline CDR1 KGHDR, CDR2 SFDVKD. This CDR3 is 14 amino acids long.

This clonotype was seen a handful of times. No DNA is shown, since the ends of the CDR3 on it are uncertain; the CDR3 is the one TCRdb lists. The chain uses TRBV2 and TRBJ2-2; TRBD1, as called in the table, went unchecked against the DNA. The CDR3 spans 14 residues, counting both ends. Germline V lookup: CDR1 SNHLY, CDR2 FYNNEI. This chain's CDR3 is CASSARVVGELFFF.

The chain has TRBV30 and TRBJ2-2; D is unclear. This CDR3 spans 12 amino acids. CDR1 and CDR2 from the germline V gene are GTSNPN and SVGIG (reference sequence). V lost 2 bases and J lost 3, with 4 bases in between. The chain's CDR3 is CAWSSYTGELFF. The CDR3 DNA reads TGTGCCTGGAGTTCATACACCGGGGAGCTGTTTTTT. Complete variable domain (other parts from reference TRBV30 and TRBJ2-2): SQTIHQWPATLVQPVGSPLSLECTVEGTSNPNLYWYRQAAGRGLQLLFYSVGIGQISSEVPQNLSASRPQDRQFILSSKKLLLSDSGFYLCAWSSYTGELFFGEGSRLTVL.

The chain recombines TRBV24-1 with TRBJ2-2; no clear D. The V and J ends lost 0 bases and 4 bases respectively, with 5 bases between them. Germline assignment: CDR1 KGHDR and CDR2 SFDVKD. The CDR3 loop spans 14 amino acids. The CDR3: CATSDLTVTGELFF. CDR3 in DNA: TGTGCCACCAGTGATTTGACAGTCACCGGGGAGCTGTTTTTT.

The CDR3 nucleotides read TGTGCCTGGAGAGCCACTAGCGGGAGCCTTAGAGAGACCCAGTACTTC. Translation gives CAWRATSGSLRETQYF. The chain uses TRBV30 and TRBJ2-5; 11 nucleotides match TRBD2. CDR3 length: 16 residues. V shed 3 bases and J 4 bases; nucleotides not matched to a gene: 10. Germline V CDR1 and CDR2: GTSNPN, SVGIG (reference sequence).

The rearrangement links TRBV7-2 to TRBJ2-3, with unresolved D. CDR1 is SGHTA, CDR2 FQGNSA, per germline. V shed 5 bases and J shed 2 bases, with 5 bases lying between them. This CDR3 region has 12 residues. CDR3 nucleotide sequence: TGTGCCAGCAGCCCCTACACAGATACGCAGTATTTT. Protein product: CASSPYTDTQYF.

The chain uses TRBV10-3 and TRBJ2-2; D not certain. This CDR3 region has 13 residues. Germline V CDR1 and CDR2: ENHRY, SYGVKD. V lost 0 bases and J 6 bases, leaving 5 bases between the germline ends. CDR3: CAISESYAGELFF. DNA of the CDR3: TGTGCCATCAGTGAGTCGTACGCCGGGGAGCTGTTTTTT.

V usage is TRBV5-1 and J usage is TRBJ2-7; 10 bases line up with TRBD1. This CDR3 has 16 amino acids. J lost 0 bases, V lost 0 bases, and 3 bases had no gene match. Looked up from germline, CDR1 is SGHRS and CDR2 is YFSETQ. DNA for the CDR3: TGCGCCAGCAGCTTGGTCGGGACAGGGGACTCCTACGAGCAGTACTTC. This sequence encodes CASSLVGTGDSYEQYF.

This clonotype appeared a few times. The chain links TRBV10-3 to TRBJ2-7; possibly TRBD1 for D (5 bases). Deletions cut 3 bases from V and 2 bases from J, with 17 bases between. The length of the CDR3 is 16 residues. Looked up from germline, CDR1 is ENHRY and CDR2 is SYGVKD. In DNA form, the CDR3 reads TGTGCCATCAGTGACCATCAGGGCTTAAACCCCTACGAGCAGTACTTC. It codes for CAISDHQGLNPYEQYF.

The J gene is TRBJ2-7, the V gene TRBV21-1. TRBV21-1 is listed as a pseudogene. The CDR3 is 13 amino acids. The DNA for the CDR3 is TGTGCCAGCAGCGGTCGGTTCTGCTACGAGCAGTACTTC. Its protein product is CASSGRFCYEQYF.

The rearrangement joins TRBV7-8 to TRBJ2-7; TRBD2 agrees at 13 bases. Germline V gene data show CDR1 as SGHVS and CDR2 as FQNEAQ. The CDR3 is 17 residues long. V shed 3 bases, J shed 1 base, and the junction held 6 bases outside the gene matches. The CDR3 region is CASSLITLAGGSYEQYF. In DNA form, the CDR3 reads TGTGCCAGCAGCTTGATCACACTAGCGGGAGGGTCCTACGAGCAGTACTTC. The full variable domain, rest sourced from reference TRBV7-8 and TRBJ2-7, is GAGVSQSPRYKVAKRGQDVALRCDPISGHVSLFWYQQALGQGPEFLTYFQNEAQLDKSGLPSDRFFAERPEGSVSTLKIQRTQQEDSAVYLCASSLITLAGGSYEQYFGPGTRLTVT.

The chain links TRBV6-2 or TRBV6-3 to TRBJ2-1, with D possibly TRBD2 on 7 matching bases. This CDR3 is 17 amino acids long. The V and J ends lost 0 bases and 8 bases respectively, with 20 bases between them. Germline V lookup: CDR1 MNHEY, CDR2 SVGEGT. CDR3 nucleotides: TGTGCCAGCAGTTACTCGAGTTATAGCGGAGGGGGGGATGAGCAGTTCTTC. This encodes CASSYSSYSGGGDEQFF.